What follows are 25 T cell receptor beta chains derived from one specimen sequenced in a study of Graves' ophthalmopathy and Graves' hyperthyroidism (dated by TCRdb to the late 2010s). The instrument was an Illumina HiSeq 2000. TCR beta CDR3 regions were amplified from RNA transcripts for repertoire sequencing. A first-round RT-PCR used HTBI primers with the Qiagen OneStep RT-PCR kit, followed by a second-round multiplex PCR, size selection and purification. Using fastp at Q25 and MiXCR, TCRdb reprocessed the public reads and kept productive beta chains. Records with the same CDR3 protein are collapsed into one entry carrying the most frequent genes and DNA. The sample table holds over a million distinct CDR3 sequences, of which about two fifths were seen once. Together, the top ten hold 11% of the sample. The sample comprised peripheral blood or thyroid tissue (not recorded which). The receptors were gathered from an adult man with Graves' hyperthyroidism.

As concerns this clonotype: The junction departs from the called germline gene at one end, perhaps through a read error. This sequence joins TRBV29-1 and TRBJ2-7; the match to TRBD1 covers 10 bases. Looked up from germline, CDR1 is SQVTM and CDR2 is ANQGSEA. The CDR3 is 15 amino acids. Here the CDR3 reads CAWRTGTGVIYEQYF. In DNA form, the CDR3 reads TGTGCCTGGCGGACCGGGACAGGGGTTATCTACGAGCAGTACTTC.

This clonotype was detected a few times. The CDR3 end shows no conserved phenylalanine or tryptophan, and so a read error is likely. J is TRBJ2-5 and V is TRBV7-2; no firm D call. With 3 bases removed from V and 5 bases from J, the gap between germline ends came to 10 bases. There are 13 residues in the CDR3. Germline lookup yields CDR1 SGHTA and CDR2 FQGNSA. CDR3 in amino acids: CASSFGRLETQYL. The CDR3 bases are TGTGCCAGCAGCTTCGGCAGGCTGGAGACCCAGTACCTC.

The V gene is TRBV20-1, the J gene TRBJ1-5, with TRBD1 matching 9 bases. Losses at the gene ends were 4 bases for V and 6 bases for J; bases not matched to a gene: 7. The CDR3 is made up of 14 amino acids. Germline CDR1 and CDR2: DFQATT and SNEGSKA (reference sequence). The CDR3 here is CSAKWTGVGQPQHF. The CDR3 DNA reads as TGCAGTGCTAAATGGACAGGGGTGGGTCAGCCCCAGCATTTT.

About this clonotype itself: Being one base from a much bigger clone, this may be a read error. A read error is likely, as this CDR3 ends without the conserved phenylalanine or tryptophan. The chain is built from TRBV20-1 and TRBJ2-5; D not resolved. CDR1 is DFQATT and CDR2 is SNEGSKA in the germline V gene (reference sequence). This CDR3 is built from 12 residues. V lost 5 bases and J lost 5, with 12 bases in between. In DNA form, the CDR3 reads TGCAGTGCTGGCCCAGGCCCTGAGACCCAGTACCTC. This codes for CSAGPGPETQYL.

This chain connects TRBV20-1 to TRBJ2-5, with TRBD2 identical over 10 bases. This CDR3 has 17 residues. Trimming removed 3 bases from V and 5 bases from J; junction bases left unmatched: 15. Looked up from germline, CDR1 is DFQATT and CDR2 is SNEGSKA (reference sequence). CDR3: CSARGTSDTGVYETQYF. In DNA, the CDR3 is TGCAGTGCTAGGGGGACTAGCGACACCGGGGTTTACGAGACCCAGTACTTC.

This clonotype was seen ten or more times. The genes are TRBV2 and TRBJ1-5; D unresolved. Germline CDR1 SNHLY, CDR2 FYNNEI. The V gene lost 4 bases and the J gene lost 9 bases, with 13 bases spanning the gap. The CDR3 is 13 amino acids. Here the CDR3 DNA reads TGTGCCAGCAGTGGGCGGGGAACTCGGCCCCAGCATTTT. Its translation is CASSGRGTRPQHF.

The chain couples TRBV12-3 or TRBV12-4 to TRBJ1-4, with D perhaps TRBD1 (6 bases). Trimming shortened V by 3 bases and J by 1 base, and 12 bases separated the two germline ends. This CDR3 is built from 16 residues. The CDR3 DNA is TGTGCCAGCAGTTTGACAGGCCAAGGAACTAATGAAAAACTGTTTTTT. Its protein product is CASSLTGQGTNEKLFF.

The chain combines TRBV20-1 with TRBJ2-5; 9 nucleotides agree with TRBD1. V gave up 6 bases and J gave up 1 base; unmatched junction bases: 6. Looked up from germline, CDR1 is DFQATT and CDR2 is SNEGSKA (reference sequence). The CDR3 loop spans 14 amino acids. CDR3 in amino acids: CSAPGQGSQETQYF. The CDR3 DNA reads as TGCAGTGCGCCTGGACAGGGGAGCCAAGAGACCCAGTACTTC.

The V call is TRBV12-3 or TRBV12-4, the J call TRBJ1-5; D might be TRBD1 (5 bases). The CDR3 is 15 residues long. Trimming removed 6 bases from V and 6 bases from J, with 18 bases in between. The CDR3 region has the DNA TGTGCCAGCAGCTTGGGACGAGGGCTCGGTCAGCCCCAGCATTTT. Its protein is CASSLGRGLGQPQHF.

The rearrangement joins TRBV25-1 to TRBJ2-5, with 8 bases that match TRBD1. The CDR3 contains 16 residues. V lost 3 bases to trimming and J lost 0 bases; unmatched junction nucleotides: 6. Germline assignment: CDR1 MGHDK and CDR2 SYGVNS. The CDR3 here is CASSDSTGADQETQYF. The CDR3 DNA sequence: TGTGCCAGCAGTGACTCGACAGGGGCGGACCAAGAGACCCAGTACTTC.

In regard to this clonotype: A read error may produce the germline difference seen at one junction end. The J gene is TRBJ1-6, the V gene TRBV10-2; a possible D gene is TRBD1 (6 bases). The CDR3 consists of 15 residues. In germline, CDR1 is WSHSY, CDR2 SAAADI. In DNA, the CDR3 is TGTGCCAGCGGCAACAGGGAGGGACTTAATTCACCCCTCCACTTT. Translated: CASGNREGLNSPLHF.

Points on this clonotype: It may be a read error: a sequence one base away is much more abundant. The chain uses TRBV20-1 and TRBJ1-2; D ambiguous. The CDR3 covers 13 residues. The germline V gene has CDR1 DFQATT and CDR2 SNEGSKA (reference sequence). Trimming stripped 0 bases from V and 6 bases from J, with 11 bases between. The CDR3 nucleotides are TGCAGTGCTAGAGATTTCAGACTGGATGGCTACACCTTC. It is translated as CSARDFRLDGYTF.

There are many counts of this clonotype. The chain's CDR3 is CASSLALREGGQPQHF. DNA of the CDR3: TGTGCCAGCAGTTTAGCTCTCAGGGAAGGGGGTCAGCCCCAGCATTTT. This rearrangement joins TRBV12-3 or TRBV12-4 to TRBJ1-5, with D perhaps matching TRBD1 (6 bases). The CDR3 runs to 16 residues. The V gene lost 0 bases and the J gene lost 6 bases, with 15 bases spanning the gap.

CDR3 sequence reads: CAISGSPGVMNTEAFF. The CDR3 DNA reads TGTGCCATCAGTGGATCCCCAGGGGTCATGAACACTGAAGCTTTCTTT. The chain recombines TRBV10-3 with TRBJ1-1; tentative D call: TRBD1 (6 bases). This CDR3 comprises 16 residues. With 4 bases removed from V and 0 bases from J, the gap between germline ends came to 15 bases. Germline V gene data show CDR1 as ENHRY and CDR2 as SYGVKD.

This clonotype was recorded a few times. The chain carries TRBV20-1 and TRBJ1-5; tentatively, D is TRBD1 (5 bases). The V gene's germline CDR1 is DFQATT and CDR2 SNEGSKA (reference sequence). The CDR3 consists of 16 residues. Trimming removed 5 bases at V and 0 bases at J, with 17 bases between. The DNA for the CDR3 is TGCAGTGCTGAAGACAGTTCTGAATATAGCAATCAGCCCCAGCATTTT. It specifies CSAEDSSEYSNQPQHF.

In this sample, this clonotype turned up many times. The chain employs TRBV2 and TRBJ2-5; D gene unclear. The germline CDR1 and CDR2 sequences are SNHLY and FYNNEI. The CDR3 totals 13 residues. V shed 4 bases and J shed 4 bases, with 10 bases lying between them. The CDR3 nucleotides read TGTGCCAGCAGTGGTGCTAGTGGAGAGACCCAGTACTTC. It specifies CASSGASGETQYF.

V and J are TRBV6-6 and TRBJ1-2; D is unclear. Per germline, CDR1 MNHNY and CDR2 SVGAGI (reference sequence). Trimming took off 8 bases at V and 5 bases at J, with 9 bases between the two ends. The CDR3 loop spans 11 amino acids. The CDR3 spells CASAAKYGYTF. The DNA for the CDR3 is TGTGCCAGCGCCGCCAAATATGGCTACACCTTC.

This clonotype was seen at least ten times. The rearrangement joins TRBV4-3 to TRBJ2-7; TRBD1 might be the D (6 bases). Looked up from germline, CDR1 is LGHNA and CDR2 is YSLEER. The CDR3 length is 17 residues. Deletions cut 0 bases from V and 2 bases from J, with 17 bases between. CDR3 in DNA: TGCGCCAGCAGCCAAGAGGTCCTGGACAGCCTACCCTACGAGCAGTACTTC. The encoded protein is CASSQEVLDSLPYEQYF.

This clonotype was observed many times. The rearrangement uses TRBV19 and TRBJ1-2; the D is unclear. The CDR3 has 12 amino acids. The germline CDR1 and CDR2 sequences are LNHDA and SQIVND (reference sequence). V was clipped by 4 bases and J by 8 bases, with 11 bases between them. CDR3 in DNA: TGTGCCAGTAGTAGGACGGCGGCAGGCTACACCTTC. This codes for CASSRTAAGYTF.

The V and J genes are TRBV10-3 and TRBJ1-5; TRBD1 might be the D (6 bases). V was clipped by 10 bases and J by 6 bases, with 16 bases between them. Germline assignment: CDR1 ENHRY and CDR2 SYGVKD. The length of the CDR3 is 13 residues. CDR3 nucleotides: TGTGCCAGCGATCTCGGGGGGCGTCAGCCCCAGCATTTT. It encodes CASDLGGRQPQHF.

The chain uses TRBV6-5 and TRBJ2-7; 7 nucleotides match TRBD1. The V gene's germline CDR1 is MNHEY and CDR2 SVGAGI. There are 14 residues in the CDR3. After removal of 7 bases from V and 3 bases from J, the junction contained 9 bases not matched to a gene. The chain's CDR3 is CASIRSPGGYEQYF. The CDR3 DNA is TGTGCCAGCATCCGATCTCCAGGGGGCTACGAGCAGTACTTC.

This clonotype was found many times. The rearrangement uses TRBV7-9 and TRBJ2-7; possibly TRBD1 for D (6 bases). The CDR3 has 14 amino acids. V gave up 0 bases and J gave up 0 bases, with 6 bases separating them. CDR1 and CDR2 from the germline V gene are SEHNR and FQNEAQ (reference sequence). The chain's CDR3 is CASSLADSSYEQYF. CDR3 coding DNA: TGTGCCAGCAGCTTAGCGGACAGCTCCTACGAGCAGTACTTC.

The chain links TRBV11-2 to TRBJ2-5; the match to TRBD2 covers 13 bases. Trimming at V came to 5 bases and at J to 7 bases, leaving 16 bases not matched to a gene. Germline CDR1 and CDR2: SGHAT and FQNNGV. The CDR3 is 18 residues long. CDR3 coding DNA: TGTGCCAGCAGCGACAGACTAGCGGGGGGCCCTAGGAGTGGGACCCAGTACTTC. As protein: CASSDRLAGGPRSGTQYF.

This clonotype was picked up many times. The chain joins TRBV7-2 to TRBJ2-6; 15 positions match TRBD2. V trimming: 3 bases; J trimming: 4 bases; junction bases outside the gene matches: 10. Germline V lookup: CDR1 SGHTA, CDR2 FQGNSA. The CDR3 consists of 20 residues. The CDR3 loop reads CASSLGQGLAGGLGANVLTF. CDR3 nucleotides: TGTGCCAGCAGCTTGGGACAAGGACTAGCGGGAGGGTTGGGGGCCAACGTCCTGACTTTC.

The table lists this clonotype with a few counts. J is TRBJ1-3 and V is TRBV6-5; D is unclear. The CDR3 consists of 16 residues. V was cut by 6 bases and J by 8 bases, with 23 bases left in between. Germline V lookup: CDR1 MNHEY, CDR2 SVGAGI. The CDR3 sequence: CASSHPSPAWDHTIYF. In DNA form, the CDR3 reads TGTGCCAGCAGCCACCCCTCACCGGCGTGGGATCACACCATATATTTT.